A selection of T cell receptor beta chains follows, all from one sample in a study of T cell repertoires in cytomegalovirus infection. TCRdb reprocessed the reads with MiXCR, giving one entry per CDR3 protein. The data hold approximately 320,000 distinct CDR3 sequences, with approximately 9.5% observed a single time. The sample taken for sequencing was PBMCs. These receptors were taken from a human donor in good health (CMV status not recorded). Some clones in this sample may be carry-over from other donors' samples. CDR3s include the opening cysteine and the closing phenylalanine or tryptophan. Each record gives: J gene, V gene, D gene, clone size, CDR3 protein, CDR3 DNA. D genes are given only for firm matches. Expanded clones are given a class, and other clones once, few, many or no size at all.

TRBJ1-4 TRBV7-6 - many CASSSRLTGPRPEKLFF TGTGCCAGCAGCTCACGACTCACCGGGCCTCGGCCTGAAAAACTGTTTTTT
TRBJ2-4 TRBV19 TRBD1 - CASSMAGGEGKNIQYF TGTGCCAGTAGTATGGCAGGGGGCGAGGGCAAAAACATTCAGTACTTC
TRBJ2-6 TRBV11-2 - many CASSYQGTGANVLTF TGTGCCAGCAGCTACCAGGGTACTGGGGCCAACGTCCTGACTTTC
TRBJ2-1 TRBV4-3 TRBD2 few CASRAGTSGSSYNEQFF TGCGCCAGCAGGGCCGGGACTAGCGGGTCCTCCTACAATGAGCAGTTCTTC
TRBJ1-2 TRBV19 - - CASSLPGQANYGYTF TGTGCCAGTAGTTTACCGGGACAAGCTAACTATGGCTACACCTTC
TRBJ2-1 TRBV27 - many CASSFQGIHEQFF TGTGCCAGCAGTTTCCAGGGAATCCATGAGCAGTTCTTC
TRBJ1-3 TRBV12-3/TRBV12-4 - few CASRARGARRGTIYF TGTGCCAGCAGGGCCCGAGGGGCGCGACGGGGGACCATATATTTT
TRBJ2-7 TRBV7-6 TRBD1 many CASSMHRGHEQYF TGTGCCAGCAGCATGCACAGGGGTCACGAGCAGTACTTC
TRBJ2-2 TRBV20-1 TRBD2 - CSVPGLGDTGELFF TGCAGTGTGCCGGGACTAGGGGACACCGGGGAGCTGTTTTTT
TRBJ2-1 TRBV7-6 - many CASSPRTVSSYNEQFF TGTGCCAGCAGCCCTAGGACGGTGAGCTCCTACAATGAGCAGTTCTTC
TRBJ1-3 TRBV7-2 - many CASSPTRVSGNTIYF TGTGCCAGCAGTCCGACAAGGGTGTCTGGAAACACCATATATTTT
TRBJ2-7 TRBV4-2 - - CASSQDTRGSYEQYF TGTGCCAGCAGCCAAGACACCCGAGGCTCCTACGAGCAGTACTTC
TRBJ1-3 TRBV20-1 - few CSAGFSGNTIYF TGCAGCGCAGGGTTCTCTGGAAACACCATATATTTT
TRBJ2-1 TRBV28 TRBD2 many CASSIGTSGSRDEQFF TGTGCCAGCAGTATCGGGACTAGCGGGAGTAGGGATGAGCAGTTCTTC
TRBJ2-7 TRBV7-2 TRBD2 many CASSWRENYEQYF TGTGCCAGCAGCTGGCGGGAGAACTACGAGCAGTACTTC
TRBJ2-7 TRBV27 - few CASSLAGEWGGSYEQYF TGTGCCAGCAGTCTAGCCGGGGAATGGGGAGGCTCCTACGAGCAGTACTTC
TRBJ1-5 TRBV12-5 - few CASGLGSNQPQHF TGTGCTAGTGGTCTAGGGAGCAATCAGCCCCAGCATTTT
TRBJ1-5 TRBV4-3 - many CASSQDVRGNQPQHF TGCGCCAGCAGCCAAGATGTCAGGGGCAATCAGCCCCAGCATTTT
TRBJ2-5 TRBV7-2 TRBD2 many CASSSRTSEMTQYF TGTGCCAGCAGCTCAAGGACTAGCGAGATGACCCAGTACTTC
TRBJ1-1 TRBV7-9 TRBD1 - CASSWGDRAHAFF TGTGCCAGCAGCTGGGGGGACAGGGCCCATGCTTTCTTT
TRBJ1-1 TRBV19 - - CASRFTGPQNTEAFF TGTGCCAGTAGATTCACGGGACCCCAGAACACTGAAGCTTTCTTT
TRBJ2-2 TRBV7-9 - - CASSTTQDTNTGELFF TGTGCCAGCAGCACCACACAGGATACGAACACCGGGGAGCTGTTTTTT
TRBJ2-1 TRBV7-9 TRBD1 many CASSSRDREYNEQFF TGTGCCAGCAGCTCCCGGGACAGGGAATACAATGAGCAGTTCTTC
TRBJ2-2 TRBV7-3 - many CASTPNGNTGELFF TGTGCCAGCACCCCGAACGGGAACACCGGGGAGCTGTTTTTT
TRBJ2-5 TRBV7-2 TRBD2 many CASSLVPLRRGGTIQETQYF TGTGCCAGCAGCTTAGTGCCTTTGAGGCGGGGGGGAACCATCCAAGAGACCCAGTACTTC
TRBJ2-7 TRBV2 - few CASRTGYEQYF TGTGCCAGCAGGACAGGCTACGAGCAGTACTTC
TRBJ1-1 TRBV5-4 - many CASSPKAITSEAFF TGTGCCAGCAGCCCGAAGGCAATAACAAGTGAAGCTTTCTTT
TRBJ2-3 TRBV7-2 TRBD1 - CASSLDGTGGRRDTQYF TGTGCCAGCAGCTTGGACGGGACAGGGGGGCGAAGAGATACGCAGTATTTT
TRBJ2-5 TRBV12-3/TRBV12-4 - many CASSSSGAGETQYF TGTGCCAGCAGTTCCTCAGGGGCGGGGGAGACCCAGTACTTC
TRBJ1-2 TRBV3-1 - few CASSQGWADGYTF TGTGCCAGCAGCCAAGGGTGGGCAGATGGCTACACCTTC
TRBJ1-2 TRBV19 TRBD1 - CASRQGQGLGYTF TGTGCCAGTAGACAGGGACAGGGTCTCGGCTACACCTTC
TRBJ2-2 TRBV7-2 - many CASSRGGRARTGELFF TGTGCCAGCAGCAGGGGCGGACGGGCGAGGACCGGGGAGCTGTTTTTT
TRBJ1-2 TRBV28 TRBD1 many CASSFSGQGMGNYGYTF TGTGCCAGCAGTTTTAGCGGACAGGGTATGGGTAACTATGGCTACACCTTC
TRBJ2-1 TRBV25-1 TRBD1 few CASSGDRGYEQFF TGTGCCAGCAGTGGGGACAGGGGGTATGAGCAGTTCTTC
TRBJ2-4 TRBV7-2 - - CASSLAGTPIGGNIQYF TGTGCCAGCAGCTTAGCCGGGACACCAATTGGGGGGAACATTCAGTACTTC
TRBJ2-1 TRBV6-2/TRBV6-3 - - CASSILVNEQFF TGTGCCAGCAGCATACTAGTTAATGAGCAGTTCTTC
TRBJ2-4 TRBV5-6 TRBD1 many CASSFGQGEYIQYF TGTGCCAGCAGCTTTGGACAGGGGGAGTACATTCAGTACTTC
TRBJ2-3 TRBV2 TRBD2 many CASSGLAADTQYF TGTGCCAGCAGTGGACTAGCGGCAGATACGCAGTATTTT